This TCR beta chain was sequenced during a study of T cell responses to AZD1222 COVID-19 vaccine. Whole-study findings and limits: Spike as a whole was targeted by vaccine-associated CD4 TCRs, dominant at 160-218 and 743-854.

As for this clone: The antigen remains undetermined.

Trimming shortened V by 2 bases and J by 7 bases, and 14 bases separated the two germline ends. The V gene's germline CDR1 is MNHEY and CDR2 SVGAGI. CDR3 length: 14 amino acids. Profiled with immunoSEQ multiplex PCR; TCRdb holds only in-frame clones, not every one. The data hold 99,000 or so clones, with about four fifths observed a single time. The chain joins TRBV6-5 to TRBJ1-2, with D possibly being TRBD1 (5 bases). The specimen comprised peripheral blood, sampled on day 0 of AZD1222 vaccination. This receptor was obtained from an adult in good health. The CDR3 nucleotides are TGTGCCAGCAGTTACGGAGGGACCCACAGTGGCTACACCTTC. Protein product: CASSYGGTHSGYTF.